The 26 T cell receptor beta chains in this list originate from one sample, sequenced in a study of memory CD4+ T cells and cytomegalovirus serostatus. TCRdb's copy holds only in-frame clones and misses some; the assay was immunoSEQ multiplex PCR. The table has about 52,000 clones, roughly 78% seen once. The sort gate was single viable CD3+CD4+CD8-CD45RO+ cells for memory CD4+ T cells. The sample was memory CD4+ T cells from blood. The receptors shown here come from an adult in good health and CMV-seronegative.

The chain carries TRBV6-6 and TRBJ2-2; possibly TRBD1 for D (5 bases). Per germline, CDR1 MNHNY and CDR2 SVGAGI (reference sequence). The CDR3 is 15 residues long. The V end was cut by 0 bases, the J end by 7 bases, with 12 bases between. The CDR3 spells CASSYSQGSSGELFF. In nucleotides, the CDR3 is TGTGCCAGCAGTTACTCGCAGGGTTCGAGCGGGGAGCTGTTTTTT.

This chain uses TRBV6-5 with TRBJ1-2; a weak D match, TRBD1 (6 bases). V lost 4 bases, J lost 0 bases, and 6 bases lay in between. This CDR3 spans 13 amino acids. CDR1 MNHEY and CDR2 SVGAGI come from the germline V gene. The CDR3 loop is CASSWTANYGYTF. CDR3 sequence (DNA): TGTGCCAGCAGTTGGACAGCTAACTATGGCTACACCTTC.

The rearrangement links TRBV5-1 to TRBJ1-1, with unresolved D. This CDR3 comprises 13 residues. Germline assignment: CDR1 SGHRS and CDR2 YFSETQ. V lost 0 bases and J 1 base, leaving 4 bases between the germline ends. For the CDR3, the DNA is TGCGCCAGCAGCTTGGACAGGAACACTGAAGCTTTCTTT. Its protein is CASSLDRNTEAFF.

The chain carries TRBV25-1 and TRBJ1-2; the D is unclear. The CDR3 has 13 amino acids. V lost 3 bases and J lost 6, with 11 bases in between. The germline gives CDR1 MGHDK, CDR2 SYGVNS. The CDR3 spells CASSDQRGHGYTF. The CDR3 coding sequence is TGTGCCAGCAGTGACCAAAGAGGGCATGGCTACACCTTC.

V gene TRBV5-5 combines with J gene TRBJ2-3, with a possible D match to TRBD1 (6 bases). Trimming took 1 base from V and 2 from J, leaving 11 bases between them. The germline V gene encodes CDR1 SGHKS and CDR2 YYEKEE (reference sequence). CDR3 length: 15 amino acids. The CDR3 region is CASSLLGQTTDTQYF. CDR3 coding DNA: TGTGCCAGCAGCTTGCTAGGACAGACCACAGATACGCAGTATTTT.

The CDR3 is CASSSPRLEETQYF. The CDR3, as DNA: TGTGCCAGCAGTTCCCCTCGGTTGGAAGAGACCCAGTACTTC. The gene calls are TRBV6-5 and TRBJ2-5; D is unresolved. The CDR3 totals 14 residues. V lost 4 bases and J lost 3, with 12 bases in between. Per the germline V gene, CDR1 is MNHEY and CDR2 is SVGAGI.

The V call is TRBV5-6, the J call TRBJ2-3; 7 nucleotides agree with TRBD2. Germline trimming cut 1 base from V and 6 bases from J; bases unmatched to any gene: 11. Germline values: CDR1 SGHDT, CDR2 YYEEEE. This CDR3 comprises 16 residues. CDR3 DNA: TGTGCCAGCAGCTTGTCGGGAACTAGCGCAGGGGATACGCAGTATTTT. This encodes CASSLSGTSAGDTQYF.

This clone came up a few times. This sequence joins TRBV19 and TRBJ1-2; D remains ambiguous. The germline V gene has CDR1 LNHDA and CDR2 SQIVND (reference sequence). The V end lost 3 bases, the J end lost 1 base, and 15 bases lay between the germline ends. The CDR3 has 16 residues. In DNA, the CDR3 is TGTGCCAGTAGTATTGGCCCCGTAGGCCTTAACTATGGCTACACCTTC. Translation: CASSIGPVGLNYGYTF.

This clone was observed a single time. This chain links TRBV7-6 with TRBJ1-5; D is unresolved. Germline V gives CDR1 SGHVS, CDR2 FNYEAQ. Trimming pared 2 bases from V and 8 bases from J, leaving 10 bases between. CDR3 size: 13 residues. This CDR3 reads CASSLNRGEPQHF. As DNA, the CDR3 is TGTGCCAGCAGCTTAAATCGTGGGGAGCCCCAGCATTTT.

This chain joins TRBV6-6 and TRBJ1-3; D is undetermined. The CDR3 has 13 amino acids. Germline-derived CDR1 and CDR2 are MNHNY and SVGAGI (reference sequence). V was trimmed by 8 bases and J by 0 bases, leaving 8 bases between them. CDR3 DNA sequence: TGTGCCAGCGGTAGCACCTCTGGAAACACCATATATTTT. Amino acids: CASGSTSGNTIYF.

The chain joins TRBV14 to TRBJ1-2; D remains unclear. CDR3 length: 15 residues. CDR1 is SGHDN, CDR2 FVKESK, per germline. Trimming removed 0 bases at V and 4 bases at J, with 12 bases between. The CDR3 here is CASSQDLAAFYGYTF. The CDR3 DNA sequence: TGTGCCAGCAGCCAAGATCTGGCGGCCTTCTATGGCTACACCTTC.

V usage is TRBV7-2 and J usage is TRBJ2-1; D is undetermined. Germline CDR1 SGHTA, CDR2 FQGNSA. The V and J ends lost 1 base and 0 bases respectively, with 7 bases between them. This CDR3 spans 15 amino acids. The CDR3 here is CASSLDPNSYNEQFF. The CDR3 region has the DNA TGTGCCAGCAGCTTAGACCCCAACTCCTACAATGAGCAGTTCTTC.

This chain connects TRBV18 to TRBJ2-2, with D perhaps assigned TRBD1 or TRBD2 (5 bases each). Per the germline V gene, CDR1 is KGHSH and CDR2 is LQKENI. The V end lost 4 bases, the J end lost 5 bases, and 17 bases lay between the germline ends. The CDR3 totals 16 residues. As DNA, the CDR3 is TGTGCCAGCTCACGGATTGAAACCAGGGAGACCGGGGAGCTGTTTTTT. Its protein product is CASSRIETRETGELFF.

The rearrangement joins TRBV5-1 to TRBJ2-5; D may be TRBD1 or TRBD2 (5 bases each). Germline V gene lookup returns CDR1 SGHRS and CDR2 YFSETQ. Trimming removed 4 bases from V and 5 bases from J, with 12 bases in between. The CDR3 contains 13 residues. The DNA of the CDR3 is TGCGCCAGCAGCGAGGGACCGCGGGAGACCCAGTACTTC. Translated: CASSEGPRETQYF.

The genes are TRBV5-8 and TRBJ2-2, with a possible D match to TRBD1 (6 bases). CDR3 size: 15 residues. The germline V and J ends were trimmed by 4 bases and 1 base, with 11 bases remaining between them. CDR1 SGHTS and CDR2 YDEGEE come from the germline V gene. For the CDR3, the DNA is TGTGCCAGCAGCATAGGGACAAGGAACACCGGGGAGCTGTTTTTT. The encoded protein is CASSIGTRNTGELFF.

The chain employs TRBV5-1 and TRBJ1-3; 7 bases are a match to TRBD1. This CDR3 is 18 amino acids long. Germline V CDR1 and CDR2: SGHRS, YFSETQ. V was pared by 0 bases and J by 1 base, with 10 bases of the junction left unmatched. CDR3 DNA: TGCGCCAGCAGCTTGGAGGTTAAACAGGGGTCTTCTGGAAACACCATATATTTT. Encoded protein: CASSLEVKQGSSGNTIYF.

J is TRBJ1-1 and V is TRBV20-1; D ambiguous. CDR3 length: 9 amino acids. The V and J ends lost 5 bases and 9 bases respectively, with 7 bases between them. Germline CDR1 is DFQATT and CDR2 is SNEGSKA (reference sequence). CDR3 sequence: CSAVGKAFF. In DNA, the CDR3 is TGCAGTGCTGTGGGTAAAGCTTTCTTT.

The table lists this clone with a few counts. This chain uses TRBV2 with TRBJ1-6; 7 positions match TRBD1. V shed 6 bases, J shed 7 bases, and the junction held 6 bases outside the gene matches. The CDR3 spans 14 residues. CDR1 and CDR2 from the germline V gene are SNHLY and FYNNEI. The CDR3 here is CASREGTVNSPLHF. In DNA, the CDR3 is TGTGCCAGCAGGGAGGGGACAGTCAATTCACCCCTCCACTTT. The complete variable domain, with remaining parts taken from reference TRBV2 and TRBJ1-6, reads EPEVTQTPSHQVTQMGQEVILRCVPISNHLYFYWYRQILGQKVEFLVSFYNNEISEKSEIFDDQFSVERPDGSNFTLKIRSTKLEDSAMYFCASREGTVNSPLHFGNGTRLTVT.

The gene calls are TRBV11-2 and TRBJ2-5; D is unclear. Deletions cut 0 bases from V and 7 bases from J, with 6 bases between. The V gene's germline CDR1 is SGHAT and CDR2 FQNNGV. CDR3 length: 12 amino acids. CDR3 DNA: TGTGCCAGCAGCTTAGAGGCAGGGACCCAGTACTTC. This gives the protein CASSLEAGTQYF.

The CDR3 sequence is CASSGRSQHF. The CDR3 DNA sequence: TGTGCCAGTAGCGGCCGGTCCCAGCATTTT. V gene TRBV19 combines with J gene TRBJ1-5; D call uncertain. V gave up 6 bases and J gave up 11 bases, with 8 bases separating them. Per the germline V gene, CDR1 is LNHDA and CDR2 is SQIVND (reference sequence). This CDR3 comprises 10 residues.

The chain couples TRBV15 to TRBJ1-3; D is uncertain. Between the trimmed V and J ends, which lost 0 bases and 0 bases, there was a span of 9 bases. The CDR3 length is 16 residues. CDR1 and CDR2 (germline): LNHNV, YYDKDF (reference sequence). The CDR3 region has the DNA TGTGCCACCAGCAGAGACGGGATCTTCTCTGGAAACACCATATATTTT. Amino acid sequence: CATSRDGIFSGNTIYF.

The rearrangement links TRBV6-4 to TRBJ2-1; TRBD2 matches at 9 bases. V dropped 0 bases and J dropped 2; count of bases not matched to a gene: 2. The V gene's germline CDR1 is MRHNA and CDR2 SNTAGT. This CDR3 is built from 16 residues. As DNA, the CDR3 is TGTGCCAGCAGTGACTCCCTAGCGGGGCCCTACAATGAGCAGTTCTTC. Its protein is CASSDSLAGPYNEQFF.

J is TRBJ2-2 and V is TRBV5-4; weak D call: TRBD2 (5 bases). The CDR3 runs 17 residues. The germline V gene has CDR1 SGHNT and CDR2 YYREEE (reference sequence). V dropped 0 bases and J dropped 2 bases, with 14 bases sitting between them. The CDR3 reads CASSLAQRTRNTGELFF. The DNA for the CDR3 is TGTGCCAGCAGCTTGGCCCAAAGGACTCGCAACACCGGGGAGCTGTTTTTT.

The V gene is TRBV29-1, the J gene TRBJ2-1; no definite D call. The CDR3 runs to 14 residues. Trimming stripped 4 bases from V and 0 bases from J, with 10 bases between. Germline V gene data show CDR1 as SQVTM and CDR2 as ANQGSEA. Here the CDR3 DNA reads TGCAGCGTTGCTCGCTCAAGCTCCTACAATGAGCAGTTCTTC. Residues: CSVARSSSYNEQFF.

This clone was seen only once. The chain joins TRBV19 to TRBJ2-1; D may match TRBD1 or TRBD2 (5 bases each). CDR3 length: 15 amino acids. Germline V lookup: CDR1 LNHDA, CDR2 SQIVND (reference sequence). V lost 3 bases and J 0 bases, leaving 9 bases between the germline ends. CDR3 nucleotide sequence: TGTGCCAGTAGTATTATGGGGGTCTCCTACAATGAGCAGTTCTTC. This gives the protein CASSIMGVSYNEQFF.

The chain combines TRBV7-6 with TRBJ2-5; TRBD1 matches at 9 bases. This CDR3 has 16 residues. The V and J ends lost 5 bases and 5 bases, in that order; junction bases with no gene match: 12. CDR1 and CDR2 (germline): SGHVS, FNYEAQ. The CDR3 region has the DNA TGTGCCAGCAGCCATCCTCGGACAGGGGATGGGGAGACCCAGTACTTC. Its translation: CASSHPRTGDGETQYF.